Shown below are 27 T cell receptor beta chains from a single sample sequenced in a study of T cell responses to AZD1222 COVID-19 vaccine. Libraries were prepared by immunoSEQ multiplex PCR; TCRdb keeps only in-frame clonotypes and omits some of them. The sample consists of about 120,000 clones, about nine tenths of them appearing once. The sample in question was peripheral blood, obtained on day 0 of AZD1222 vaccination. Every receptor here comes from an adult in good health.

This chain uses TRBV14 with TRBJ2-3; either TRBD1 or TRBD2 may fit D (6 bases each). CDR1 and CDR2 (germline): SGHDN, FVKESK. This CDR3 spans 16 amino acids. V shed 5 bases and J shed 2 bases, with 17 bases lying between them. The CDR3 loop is CASSKNQGTPTDTQYF. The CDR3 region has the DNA TGTGCCAGCAGCAAAAATCAGGGGACTCCCACAGATACGCAGTATTTT. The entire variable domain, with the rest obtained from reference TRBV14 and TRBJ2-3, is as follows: EAGVTQFPSHSVIEKGQTVTLRCDPISGHDNLYWYRRVMGKEIKFLLHFVKESKQDESGMPNNRFLAERTGGTYSTLKVQPAELEDSGVYFCASSKNQGTPTDTQYFGPGTRLTVL.

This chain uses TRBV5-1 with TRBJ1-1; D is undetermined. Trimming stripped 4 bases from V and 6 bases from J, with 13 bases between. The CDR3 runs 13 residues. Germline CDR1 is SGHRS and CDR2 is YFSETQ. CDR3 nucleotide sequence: TGCGCCAGCAGCGTAGACATAAACGCTGAAGCTTTCTTT. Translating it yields CASSVDINAEAFF.

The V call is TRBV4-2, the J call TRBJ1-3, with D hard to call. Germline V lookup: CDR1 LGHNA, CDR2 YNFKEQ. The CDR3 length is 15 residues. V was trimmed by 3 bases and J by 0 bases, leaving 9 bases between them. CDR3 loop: CASSQEPGSGNTIYF. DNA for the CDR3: TGTGCCAGCAGCCAGGAACCCGGCTCTGGAAACACCATATATTTT.

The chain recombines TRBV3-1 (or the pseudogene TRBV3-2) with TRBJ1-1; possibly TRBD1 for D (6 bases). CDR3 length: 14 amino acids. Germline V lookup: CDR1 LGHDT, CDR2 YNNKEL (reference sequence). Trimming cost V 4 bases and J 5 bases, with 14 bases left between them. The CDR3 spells CASSLPGAFTEAFF. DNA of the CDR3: TGTGCCAGCAGCCTCCCAGGGGCGTTTACTGAAGCTTTCTTT.

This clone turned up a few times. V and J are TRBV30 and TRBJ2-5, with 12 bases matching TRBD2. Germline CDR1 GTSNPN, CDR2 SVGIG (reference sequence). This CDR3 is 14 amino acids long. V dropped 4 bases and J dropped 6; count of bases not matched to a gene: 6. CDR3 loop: CAWTQTSGGQTQYF. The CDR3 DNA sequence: TGTGCCTGGACCCAGACTAGCGGGGGTCAGACCCAGTACTTC.

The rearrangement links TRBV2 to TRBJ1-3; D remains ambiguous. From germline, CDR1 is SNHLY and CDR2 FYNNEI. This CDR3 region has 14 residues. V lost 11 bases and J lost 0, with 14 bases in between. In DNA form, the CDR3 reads TGTGCCTCCCTTACAGCTTTCTCTGGAAACACCATATATTTT. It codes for CASLTAFSGNTIYF.

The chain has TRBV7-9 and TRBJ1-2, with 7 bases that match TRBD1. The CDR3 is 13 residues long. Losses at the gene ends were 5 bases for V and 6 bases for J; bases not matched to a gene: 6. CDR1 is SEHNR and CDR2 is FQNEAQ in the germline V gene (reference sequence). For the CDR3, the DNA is TGTGCCAGCAGCCCGCAGGGGGATAATGGCTACACCTTC. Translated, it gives CASSPQGDNGYTF.

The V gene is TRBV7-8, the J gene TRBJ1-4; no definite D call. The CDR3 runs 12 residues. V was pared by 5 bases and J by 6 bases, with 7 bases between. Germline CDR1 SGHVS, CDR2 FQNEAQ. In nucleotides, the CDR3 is TGTGCCAGCAGCCGACTCTATGAAAAACTGTTTTTT. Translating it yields CASSRLYEKLFF.

The CDR3 here is CAGETGPTEAFF. DNA for the CDR3: TGTGCCGGGGAAACAGGGCCCACTGAAGCTTTCTTT. The chain has TRBV6-5 and TRBJ1-1; possible D gene TRBD1, 6 bases. The CDR3 contains 12 residues. With 11 bases removed from V and 4 bases from J, the gap between germline ends came to 14 bases. Germline CDR1 is MNHEY and CDR2 is SVGAGI.

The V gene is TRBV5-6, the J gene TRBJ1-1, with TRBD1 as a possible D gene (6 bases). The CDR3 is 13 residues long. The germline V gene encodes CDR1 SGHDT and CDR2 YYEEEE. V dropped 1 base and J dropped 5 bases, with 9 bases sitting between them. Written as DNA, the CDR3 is TGTGCCAGCAGCTTGCGAGGGGGTACTGAAGCTTTCTTT. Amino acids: CASSLRGGTEAFF.

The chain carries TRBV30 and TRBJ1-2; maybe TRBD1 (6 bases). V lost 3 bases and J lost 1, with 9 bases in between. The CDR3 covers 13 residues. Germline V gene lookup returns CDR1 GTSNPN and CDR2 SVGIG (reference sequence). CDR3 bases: TGTGCCTGGAGGGAACAGGGTAACTATGGCTACACCTTC. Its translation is CAWREQGNYGYTF.

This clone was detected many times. Written as DNA, the CDR3 is TGTGCCACCAGCAGAGATTCGGGCTACGAGCAGTACTTC. Residues: CATSRDSGYEQYF. The chain is built from TRBV15 and TRBJ2-7; the D is unclear. CDR3 length equals 13 residues. CDR1 is LNHNV and CDR2 is YYDKDF in the germline V gene (reference sequence). V was trimmed by 0 bases and J by 3 bases, leaving 6 bases between them. Supplemented by reference TRBV15 and TRBJ2-7, the full variable domain reads DAMVIQNPRYQVTQFGKPVTLSCSQTLNHNVMYWYQQKSSQAPKLLFHYYDKDFNNEADTPDNFQSRRPNTSFCFLDIRSPGLGDTAMYLCATSRDSGYEQYFGPGTRLTVT.

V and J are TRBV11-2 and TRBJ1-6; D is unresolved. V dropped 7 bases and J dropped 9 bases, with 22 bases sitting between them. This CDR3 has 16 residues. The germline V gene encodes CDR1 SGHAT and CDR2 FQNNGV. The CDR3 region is CASTRFVGGLSSPLHF. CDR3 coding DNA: TGTGCCAGCACCCGTTTTGTGGGCGGCCTAAGTTCACCCCTCCACTTT.

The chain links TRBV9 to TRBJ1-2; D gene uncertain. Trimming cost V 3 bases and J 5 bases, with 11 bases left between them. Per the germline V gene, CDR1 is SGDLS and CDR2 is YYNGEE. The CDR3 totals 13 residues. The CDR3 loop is CASSADPLYGYTF. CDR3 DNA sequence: TGTGCCAGCAGCGCGGACCCCTTGTATGGCTACACCTTC.

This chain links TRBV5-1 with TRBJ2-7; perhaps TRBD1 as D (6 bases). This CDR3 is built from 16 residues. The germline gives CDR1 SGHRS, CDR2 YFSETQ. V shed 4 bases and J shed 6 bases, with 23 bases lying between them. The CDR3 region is CASSLGLTGSGAEQYF. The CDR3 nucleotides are TGCGCCAGCAGCCTAGGCCTAACAGGGTCAGGAGCCGAGCAGTACTTC.

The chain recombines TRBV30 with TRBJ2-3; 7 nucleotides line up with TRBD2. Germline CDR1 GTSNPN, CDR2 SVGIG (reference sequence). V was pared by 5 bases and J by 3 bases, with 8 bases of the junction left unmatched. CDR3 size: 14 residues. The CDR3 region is CAWALGGWTDTQYF. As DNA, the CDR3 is TGTGCCTGGGCCCTGGGGGGGTGGACAGATACGCAGTATTTT.

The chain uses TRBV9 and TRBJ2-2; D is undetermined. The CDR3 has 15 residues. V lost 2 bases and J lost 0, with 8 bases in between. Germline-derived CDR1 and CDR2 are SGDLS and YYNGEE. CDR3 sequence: CASSVSVANTGELFF. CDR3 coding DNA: TGTGCCAGCAGCGTCTCAGTCGCGAACACCGGGGAGCTGTTTTTT.

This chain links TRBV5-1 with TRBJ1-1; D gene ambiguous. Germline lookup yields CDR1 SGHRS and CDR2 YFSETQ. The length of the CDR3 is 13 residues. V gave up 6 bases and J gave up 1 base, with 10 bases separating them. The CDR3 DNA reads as TGCGCCAGCAAATTCGTGAAGAACACTGAAGCTTTCTTT. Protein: CASKFVKNTEAFF.

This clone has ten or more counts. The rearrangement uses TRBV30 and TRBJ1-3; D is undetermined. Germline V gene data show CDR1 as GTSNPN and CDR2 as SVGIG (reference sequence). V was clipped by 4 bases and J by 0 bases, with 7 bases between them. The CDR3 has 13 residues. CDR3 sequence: CAWTAGSGNTIYF. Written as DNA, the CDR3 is TGTGCCTGGACGGCTGGCTCTGGAAACACCATATATTTT.

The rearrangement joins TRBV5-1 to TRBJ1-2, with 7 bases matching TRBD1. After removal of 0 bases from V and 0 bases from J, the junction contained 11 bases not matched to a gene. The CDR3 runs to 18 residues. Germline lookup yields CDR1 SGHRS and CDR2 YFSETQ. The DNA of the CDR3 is TGCGCCAGCAGCTTGGAGGGGGCGATCGGGCCGCCTAACTATGGCTACACCTTC. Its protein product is CASSLEGAIGPPNYGYTF.

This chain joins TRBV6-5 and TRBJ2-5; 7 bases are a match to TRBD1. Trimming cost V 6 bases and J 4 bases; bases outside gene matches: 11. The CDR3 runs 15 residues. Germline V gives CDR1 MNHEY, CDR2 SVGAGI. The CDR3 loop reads CASSGGTAARETQYF. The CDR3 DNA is TGTGCCAGCAGCGGTGGGACAGCAGCCAGAGAGACCCAGTACTTC.

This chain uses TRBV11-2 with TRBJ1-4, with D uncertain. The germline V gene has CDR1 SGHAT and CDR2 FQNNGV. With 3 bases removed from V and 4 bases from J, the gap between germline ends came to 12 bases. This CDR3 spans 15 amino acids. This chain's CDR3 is CASSFRGNGNEKLFF. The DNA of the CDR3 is TGTGCCAGCAGCTTTCGCGGGAACGGTAATGAAAAACTGTTTTTT. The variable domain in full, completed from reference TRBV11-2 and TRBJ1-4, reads EAGVAQSPRYKIIEKRQSVAFWCNPISGHATLYWYQQILGQGPKLLIQFQNNGVVDDSQLPKDRFSAERLKGVDSTLKIQPAKLEDSAVYLCASSFRGNGNEKLFFGSGTQLSVL.

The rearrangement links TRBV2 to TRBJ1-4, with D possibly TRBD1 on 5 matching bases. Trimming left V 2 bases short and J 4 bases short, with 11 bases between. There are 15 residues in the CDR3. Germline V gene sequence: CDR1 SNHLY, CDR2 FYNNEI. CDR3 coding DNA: TGTGCCAGCAGTGAATCCAACAGGCGTAATGAAAAACTGTTTTTT. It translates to CASSESNRRNEKLFF.

The CDR3 region has the DNA TGTGCCACCAGTGATTGGCCGGGAGTGGGGACCGGGGAGCTGTTTTTT. This encodes CATSDWPGVGTGELFF. This chain joins TRBV24-1 and TRBJ2-2; a weak D match, TRBD2 (6 bases). Trimming stripped 2 bases from V and 5 bases from J, with 14 bases between. The CDR3 consists of 16 residues. Germline assignment: CDR1 KGHDR and CDR2 SFDVKD.

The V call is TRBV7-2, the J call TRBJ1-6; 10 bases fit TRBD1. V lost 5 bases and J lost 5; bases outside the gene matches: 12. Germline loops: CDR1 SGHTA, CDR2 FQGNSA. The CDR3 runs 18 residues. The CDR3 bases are TGTGCCAGCAGCAGACCCCGGGACAGGGGCATCCATAATTCACCCCTCCACTTT. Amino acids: CASSRPRDRGIHNSPLHF.

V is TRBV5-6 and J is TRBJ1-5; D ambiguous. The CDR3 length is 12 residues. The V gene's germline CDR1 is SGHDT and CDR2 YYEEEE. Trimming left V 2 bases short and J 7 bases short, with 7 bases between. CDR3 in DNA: TGTGCCAGCAGCTTTGGTTGGCAGCCCCAGCATTTT. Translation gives CASSFGWQPQHF.

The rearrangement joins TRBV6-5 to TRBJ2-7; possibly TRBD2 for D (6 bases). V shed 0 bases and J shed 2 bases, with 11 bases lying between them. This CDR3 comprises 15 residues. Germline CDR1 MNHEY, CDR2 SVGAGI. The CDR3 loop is CASSYSTSPTYEQYF. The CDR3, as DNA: TGTGCCAGCAGTTACTCCACTAGCCCAACCTACGAGCAGTACTTC.